This TCR beta chain is drawn from a study of blood T cell repertoires in COVID-19. The repertoire was sequenced with immunoSEQ multiplex PCR; TCRdb's copy has only in-frame clones and lacks some. The table has about 250,000 clones, approximately 90% seen once. With 0 bases clipped from V and 2 bases from J, the junction kept 6 bases outside the gene matches. Germline lookup yields CDR1 SGHNT and CDR2 YYREEE (reference sequence). The CDR3 is 17 amino acids. The genes are TRBV5-4 and TRBJ2-7, with TRBD2 matching over 12 bases. Sequenced input: peripheral blood. The clonotype was recovered from a middle-aged woman who had recovered from COVID-19. The CDR3 sequence: CASSLGLAGGRAYEQYF. Written as DNA, the CDR3 is TGTGCCAGCAGCTTGGGGCTAGCGGGAGGGCGGGCCTACGAGCAGTACTTC.